This passage covers 28 T cell receptor beta chains from one sample sequenced in a study of CXCR3-negative and CXCR3-positive naive CD8 T cells. Whole-study results and caveats: A higher hydrophobicity marked the TRB CDR3s of CXCR3-positive naive cells versus CXCR3-negative naive cells.

It was by 5' RACE with UMI labels that the TRB cDNA libraries were prepared. Using the 5' RACE reads, TCRdb records one entry per CDR3 protein without DNA. The listing contains some 150,000 distinct CDR3 sequences. What these receptors recognize is not known. What was sequenced was naive CXCR3+ CD8+ T cells from blood. The subset was: CD45RO-CCR7+CD27+CD95- naive CD8+ T cells expressing CXCR3 (TNR3+). The receptors come from a human donor in good health. Some clones in this sample may be carry-over from other donors' samples.

The gene calls are TRBV28 and TRBJ2-3; TCRdb gives TRBD1 as the D gene, but with no DNA this cannot be confirmed. The CDR3 length is 13 residues. Looked up from germline, CDR1 is MDHEN and CDR2 is SYDVKM. The CDR3 reads CASTDRVTDTQYF.

V gene TRBV29-1 combines with J gene TRBJ1-2. CDR3 length: 13 amino acids. The germline V gene has CDR1 SQVTM and CDR2 ANQGSEA. This chain's CDR3 is CSVEGPWGYGYTF.

J is TRBJ2-7 and V is TRBV28; TCRdb designates TRBD1, a call that cannot be tested without DNA. CDR3 size: 15 residues. CDR1 is MDHEN, CDR2 SYDVKM, per germline. The CDR3 protein is CASSLRGQGAWEQYF.

V gene TRBV9 combines with J gene TRBJ2-5; TCRdb reports TRBD2, a call that lacks DNA to check it against. This CDR3 region has 16 residues. CDR1 is SGDLS, CDR2 YYNGEE, per germline. The CDR3 is CASSAGGRGGQETQYF.

V and J are TRBV20-1 and TRBJ1-1. Germline assignment: CDR1 DFQATT and CDR2 SNEGSKA (reference sequence). The CDR3 sequence is 13 residues long. CDR3 region: CSAPLVMNTEAFF.

CDR3 residues: CASITGTGTYEQHF. This chain uses TRBV3-1 with TRBJ2-7; TCRdb returns TRBD1, unconfirmable since there is no DNA. The germline V gene encodes CDR1 LGHDT and CDR2 YNNKEL (reference sequence). CDR3 length: 14 residues.

The chain combines TRBV20-1 with TRBJ2-2; the D call from TCRdb, TRBD1, cannot be confirmed without DNA. The CDR3 has 14 amino acids. Germline CDR1 reads DFQATT; CDR2 reads SNEGSKA (reference sequence). This CDR3 is CSARTGADTGELFF.

CDR3 sequence reads: CASTGLAGNEQFF. This chain links TRBV11-2 with TRBJ2-1; the TCRdb call, TRBD2, lacks DNA for checking. The CDR3 length is 13 residues. Looked up from germline, CDR1 is SGHAT and CDR2 is FQNNGV. The full variable domain, in which reference TRBV11-2 and TRBJ2-1 provide the parts outside the CDR3, is EAGVAQSPRYKIIEKRQSVAFWCNPISGHATLYWYQQILGQGPKLLIQFQNNGVVDDSQLPKDRFSAERLKGVDSTLKIQPAKLEDSAVYLCASTGLAGNEQFFGPGTRLTVL.

The rearrangement links TRBV5-1 to TRBJ2-1; TCRdb designates TRBD2, a call that cannot be tested without DNA. Germline lookup yields CDR1 SGHRS and CDR2 YFSETQ. The CDR3 contains 17 residues. The CDR3 sequence is CASSANLRLAGSNEQFF. Full variable domain (remainder filled in from reference TRBV5-1 and TRBJ2-1): KAGVTQTPRYLIKTRGQQVTLSCSPISGHRSVSWYQQTPGQGLQFLFEYFSETQRNKGNFPGRFSGRQFSNSRSEMNVSTLELGDSALYLCASSANLRLAGSNEQFFGPGTRLTVL.

The chain carries TRBV12-3 or TRBV12-4 and TRBJ2-2; TCRdb designates TRBD1, a call that cannot be tested without DNA. CDR3 length equals 16 residues. The CDR3 here is CASSPPRDRHTGELFF.

The chain is built from TRBV29-1 and TRBJ2-2. The germline V gene has CDR1 SQVTM and CDR2 ANQGSEA. The CDR3 has 15 amino acids. The CDR3 is CSVEDLFGKAGELFF.

CDR3 in amino acids: CASILSGPNYGYTF. The V gene is TRBV27, the J gene TRBJ1-2. The germline V gene encodes CDR1 MNHEY and CDR2 SMNVEV (reference sequence). The CDR3 totals 14 residues.

The CDR3 sequence is CASSEWDGAYEQYF. This chain connects TRBV9 to TRBJ2-7; TCRdb proposes TRBD1, but this gene call is untestable without DNA. Germline V gives CDR1 SGDLS, CDR2 YYNGEE. There are 14 residues in the CDR3.

The CDR3 protein is CASTGETSGRLNEQFF. The chain joins TRBV7-9 to TRBJ2-1; TCRdb's D gene call, TRBD2, goes unchecked for lack of DNA. The CDR3 contains 16 residues. Germline V CDR1 and CDR2: SEHNR, FQNEAQ (reference sequence).

The V call is TRBV4-3, the J call TRBJ2-7; TCRdb picks TRBD1, but there is no DNA to check that call. CDR1 is LGHNA and CDR2 is YSLEER in the germline V gene. This CDR3 region has 16 residues. The CDR3 region is CASSQGPGQEVFEQYF.

The rearrangement links TRBV28 to TRBJ2-3; TCRdb's assignment of TRBD1 cannot be checked, as there is no DNA. In germline, CDR1 is MDHEN, CDR2 SYDVKM. This CDR3 has 18 residues. CDR3 amino acids: CASSLWRQGVPTTDTQYF.

This chain connects TRBV11-2 to TRBJ2-7; TCRdb's assignment of TRBD1 cannot be checked, as there is no DNA. Germline V gene lookup returns CDR1 SGHAT and CDR2 FQNNGV. The CDR3 covers 14 residues. The CDR3 loop is CASSLSQGENEQYF.

CDR3 residues: CASSQERPLAGSYEQYF. The chain carries TRBV4-2 and TRBJ2-7; TCRdb picks TRBD2, but there is no DNA to check that call. The CDR3 length is 17 residues. The germline V gene encodes CDR1 LGHNA and CDR2 YNFKEQ.

The V and J genes are TRBV29-1 and TRBJ2-1; TCRdb gives TRBD2 as the D gene, but with no DNA this cannot be confirmed. There are 13 residues in the CDR3. The germline V gene has CDR1 SQVTM and CDR2 ANQGSEA. The CDR3 sequence is CSVVGLVDNEQFF.

The chain joins TRBV7-6 to TRBJ1-2. CDR3 size: 14 residues. CDR1 and CDR2 from the germline V gene are SGHVS and FNYEAQ. This CDR3 reads CASSPSGGYYGYTF.

The gene calls are TRBV10-3 and TRBJ2-7. This CDR3 has 13 amino acids. In germline, CDR1 is ENHRY, CDR2 SYGVKD. The chain's CDR3 is CAIGPAGTYEQYF.

V is TRBV7-9 and J is TRBJ2-1; TCRdb's D call of TRBD1 is untestable without DNA. This CDR3 comprises 14 residues. Germline loops: CDR1 SEHNR, CDR2 FQNEAQ (reference sequence). CDR3 sequence: CASSSPGSYNEHFF.

The chain combines TRBV15 with TRBJ1-5; there is no DNA to check the TCRdb D call of TRBD1. The CDR3 is made up of 16 amino acids. Germline V gives CDR1 LNHNV, CDR2 YYDKDF (reference sequence). CDR3 amino acids: CATSRERTGGNQPQHF. Full variable domain (remainder filled in from reference TRBV15 and TRBJ1-5): DAMVIQNPRYQVTQFGKPVTLSCSQTLNHNVMYWYQQKSSQAPKLLFHYYDKDFNNEADTPDNFQSRRPNTSFCFLDIRSPGLGDTAMYLCATSRERTGGNQPQHFGDGTRLSIL.

The J gene is TRBJ2-7, the V gene TRBV5-1; checking the TCRdb D call of TRBD1 is not possible without DNA. Germline V gives CDR1 SGHRS, CDR2 YFSETQ. This CDR3 has 17 amino acids. The CDR3 loop reads CASTDHPPKGHSYEQYF.

This chain joins TRBV29-1 and TRBJ2-1; the D call of TRBD2 rests on TCRdb alone, since no DNA is present to check it. The CDR3 runs 13 residues. Germline V CDR1 and CDR2: SQVTM, ANQGSEA. This CDR3 is CSAIAGDYNEQFF.

The CDR3 is CASSWSGIGNEQFF. The chain recombines TRBV5-4 with TRBJ2-1; the D call from TCRdb, TRBD2, cannot be confirmed without DNA. The CDR3 runs 14 residues. Germline values: CDR1 SGHNT, CDR2 YYREEE (reference sequence). The whole variable domain, filled in from reference TRBV5-4 and TRBJ2-1, reads ETGVTQSPTHLIKTRGQQVTLRCSSQSGHNTVSWYQQALGQGPQFIFQYYREEENGRGNFPPRFSGLQFPNYSSELNVNALELDDSALYLCASSWSGIGNEQFFGPGTRLTVL.

The V call is TRBV27, the J call TRBJ2-5; TCRdb gives TRBD2 as the D gene, but with no DNA this cannot be confirmed. The CDR3 length is 16 residues. Germline CDR1 is MNHEY and CDR2 is SMNVEV (reference sequence). CDR3 loop: CASSSGTSGRVETQYF.

The chain combines TRBV7-8 with TRBJ2-7; TCRdb names TRBD1, which stays unverified in the absence of DNA. The CDR3 spans 17 residues. CDR1 SGHVS and CDR2 FQNEAQ come from the germline V gene. This chain's CDR3 is CASGLRAIGDNSYEQYF.